This is a list of T cell receptor beta chains from one sample in a study of blood T cell repertoires in COVID-19. Some clones are missing from TCRdb's copy, which holds only in-frame ones; the method was immunoSEQ multiplex PCR. The data show approximately 240,000 clones, about four fifths seen once. Sequenced sample: peripheral blood. The source is a woman aged 55-75 years with acute or convalescent COVID-19. The CDR3 runs from the conserved cysteine through the conserved F or W. The D gene is left open where the match is weak.

CASNQSGNGCLPQHF	TRBV5-1	NA	TRBJ1-5
CASSVAPAGGLDEQFF	TRBV9	TRBD2	TRBJ2-1
CASSPQGSSYNSPLHF	TRBV18	NA	TRBJ1-6
CASGLVPHSLTGFWTEAFF	TRBV12-5	NA	TRBJ1-1
CASSVKNTGELFF	TRBV2	NA	TRBJ2-2
CASSSGVGNTEAFF	TRBV19	NA	TRBJ1-1
CASSEQVNTEAFF	TRBV2	NA	TRBJ1-1
CASSLAGTGVMNTEAFF	TRBV5-1	TRBD1	TRBJ1-1
CAIYDRDDGYTF	TRBV10-3	TRBD1	TRBJ1-2
CASLVGGRNNEQFF	TRBV2	TRBD2	TRBJ2-1
CSVFLRGESGANVLTF	TRBV29-1	NA	TRBJ2-6
CASTTPGTGGADTQYF	TRBV19	TRBD1	TRBJ2-3
CASSYPAGNTEAFF	TRBV13	NA	TRBJ1-1
CASSQGGGRTNSPLHF	TRBV3-1/TRBV3-2	NA	TRBJ1-6
CASSMQRAAGNTIYF	TRBV19	NA	TRBJ1-3
CASSQQERGGAGELFF	TRBV4-1	TRBD2	TRBJ2-2
CASSLGPSGAQGNEQFF	TRBV7-2	TRBD2	TRBJ2-1
CASSLTLLGLATNEQFF	TRBV5-5	TRBD2	TRBJ2-1
CASSLEWASGGSSYNEQFF	TRBV4-1	TRBD2	TRBJ2-1
CASSLALIGATDTQYF	TRBV7-2	NA	TRBJ2-3
CASSSGLADSYEQYF	TRBV5-4	TRBD2	TRBJ2-7
CAIKRGSDTDTQYF	TRBV10-3	TRBD2	TRBJ2-3
CASSLGTPTNSIF	TRBV5-6	NA	TRBJ1-1
CASSSLTGSPLHF	TRBV5-5	TRBD1	TRBJ1-6
CASSTTTGNYGYTF	TRBV21-1	NA	TRBJ1-2
CASNDRAQPQHF	TRBV19	TRBD1	TRBJ1-5
CASSLLGHPPGSDTQYF	TRBV3-1/TRBV3-2	NA	TRBJ2-3
CASSKDRGHQPQHF	TRBV21-1	NA	TRBJ1-5
CASSVSSGGGLDTQYF	TRBV9	TRBD2	TRBJ2-3
CASSRTSGGAFEEQFF	TRBV5-6	TRBD2	TRBJ2-1
CASSPTQGARGYTF	TRBV3-1/TRBV3-2	TRBD1	TRBJ1-2
CASSQETVIGTVPISNYGYTF	TRBV3-1/TRBV3-2	TRBD1	TRBJ1-2
CASSQAEYSNQPQHF	TRBV4-1	NA	TRBJ1-5
CASSQDRGSGGYEQYF	TRBV4-2	TRBD2	TRBJ2-7
CASSAGQIYNSPLHF	TRBV5-1	NA	TRBJ1-6
CATLGTSDYEQYF	TRBV24-1	TRBD2	TRBJ2-7
CASSSGTGSSEQYF	TRBV11-2	TRBD1	TRBJ2-7
CASSQADDSHFSTDTQYF	TRBV4-3	NA	TRBJ2-3
CASSRTTGMVDGYTF	TRBV4-1	NA	TRBJ1-2
CASSIDVPYTEAFF	TRBV19	NA	TRBJ1-1
CASSLEVANEQFF	TRBV5-6	NA	TRBJ2-1
CAWSPLGQVNEKLFF	TRBV30	TRBD1	TRBJ1-4
CAWSVRRGFSGYNSPLHF	TRBV30	NA	TRBJ1-6
CASGYRTLRHMKQFF	TRBV12-5	NA	TRBJ2-1
CATKAGANTEAFF	TRBV10-3	NA	TRBJ1-1